What follows is one TCR beta chain and its context. Deletions cut 1 base from V and 5 bases from J, with 9 bases between. This CDR3 contains 14 residues. Germline values: CDR1 LGHNA, CDR2 YNFKEQ. This sample is part of a study of technical replicates of blood from a handful of donors. Sequencing used immunoSEQ multiplex PCR; TCRdb keeps in-frame clones, though not all of them. The sample lists more than 11,000 clones, approximately 84% seen once, with roughly a tenth in the top ten. The chain joins TRBV4-2 to TRBJ2-4; a weak D match, TRBD1 (5 bases). Specimen: PBMCs. This TCR was recovered from a human donor in good health. The CDR3 sequence: CASSQVEGENIQYF. CDR3 in DNA: TGTGCCAGCAGCCAAGTCGAAGGGGAAAACATTCAGTACTTC.